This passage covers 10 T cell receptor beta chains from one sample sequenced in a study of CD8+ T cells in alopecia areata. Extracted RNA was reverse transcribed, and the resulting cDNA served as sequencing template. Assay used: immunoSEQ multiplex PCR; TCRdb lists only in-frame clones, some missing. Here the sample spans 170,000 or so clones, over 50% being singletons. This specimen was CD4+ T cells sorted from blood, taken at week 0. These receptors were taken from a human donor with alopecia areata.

CDR3 coding DNA: TGTGCCAGCAGGGGCAGGGGGAGCGGTAATGAAAAACTGTTTTTT. Its translation: CASRGRGSGNEKLFF. The chain couples TRBV5-6 to TRBJ1-4; 7 nucleotides match TRBD1. CDR3 length: 15 residues. V lost 5 bases, J lost 4 bases, and 8 bases stayed unmatched. From germline, CDR1 is SGHDT and CDR2 YYEEEE.

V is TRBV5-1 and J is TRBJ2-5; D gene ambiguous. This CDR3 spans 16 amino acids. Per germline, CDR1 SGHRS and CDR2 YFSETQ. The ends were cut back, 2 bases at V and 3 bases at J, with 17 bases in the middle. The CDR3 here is CASSLSPRLEKETQYF. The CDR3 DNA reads TGCGCCAGCAGCTTATCCCCCAGACTGGAAAAAGAGACCCAGTACTTC.

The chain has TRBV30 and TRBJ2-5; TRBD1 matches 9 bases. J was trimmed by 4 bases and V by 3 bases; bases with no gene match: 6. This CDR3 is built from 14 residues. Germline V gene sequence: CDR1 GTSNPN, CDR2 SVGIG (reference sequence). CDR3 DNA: TGTGCCTGGAGGTTAGGACAGGGGCGAGAGACCCAGTACTTC. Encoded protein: CAWRLGQGRETQYF.

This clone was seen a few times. For the CDR3, the DNA is TGCAGCGTCGGACAGGGGGCAGGCGAGCAGTACTTC. This gives the protein CSVGQGAGEQYF. The chain recombines TRBV29-1 with TRBJ2-7; the match to TRBD1 covers 11 bases. The germline V gene encodes CDR1 SQVTM and CDR2 ANQGSEA. J was trimmed by 6 bases and V by 6 bases; bases with no gene match: 4. The CDR3 has 12 amino acids.

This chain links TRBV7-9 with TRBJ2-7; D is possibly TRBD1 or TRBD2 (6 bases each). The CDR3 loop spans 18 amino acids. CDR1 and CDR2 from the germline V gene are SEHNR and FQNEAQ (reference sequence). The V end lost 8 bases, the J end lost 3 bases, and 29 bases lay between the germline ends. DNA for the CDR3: TGTGCCAGCTGGGGGGTGACAGGACCAAATCGGGGTGACTACGAGCAGTACTTC. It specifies CASWGVTGPNRGDYEQYF.

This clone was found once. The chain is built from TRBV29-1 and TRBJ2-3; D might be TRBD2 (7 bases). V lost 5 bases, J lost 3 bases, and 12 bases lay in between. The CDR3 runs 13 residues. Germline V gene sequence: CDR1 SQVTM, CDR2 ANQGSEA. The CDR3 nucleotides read TGCAGCGTTCGGGGGGCATTGACAGATACGCAGTATTTT. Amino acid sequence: CSVRGALTDTQYF.

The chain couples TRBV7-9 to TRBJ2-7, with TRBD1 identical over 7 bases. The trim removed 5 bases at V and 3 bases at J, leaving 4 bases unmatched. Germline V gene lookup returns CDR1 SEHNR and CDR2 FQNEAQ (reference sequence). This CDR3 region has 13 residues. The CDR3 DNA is TGTGCCAGCAGCGATGGGACAGACTACGAGCAGTACTTC. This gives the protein CASSDGTDYEQYF.

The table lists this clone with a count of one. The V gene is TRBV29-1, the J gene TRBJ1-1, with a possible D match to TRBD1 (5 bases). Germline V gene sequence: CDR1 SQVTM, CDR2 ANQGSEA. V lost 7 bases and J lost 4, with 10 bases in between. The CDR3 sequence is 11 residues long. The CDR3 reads CSATGTTEAFF. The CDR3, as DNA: TGCAGCGCCACGGGGACCACTGAAGCTTTCTTT.

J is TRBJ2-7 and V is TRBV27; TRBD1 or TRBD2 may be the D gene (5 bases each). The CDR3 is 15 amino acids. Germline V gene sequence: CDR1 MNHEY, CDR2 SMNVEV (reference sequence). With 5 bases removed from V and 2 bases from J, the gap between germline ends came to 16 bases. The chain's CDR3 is CASSPGEGRPYEQYF. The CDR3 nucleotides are TGTGCCAGCAGTCCCGGTGAGGGGCGGCCCTACGAGCAGTACTTC.

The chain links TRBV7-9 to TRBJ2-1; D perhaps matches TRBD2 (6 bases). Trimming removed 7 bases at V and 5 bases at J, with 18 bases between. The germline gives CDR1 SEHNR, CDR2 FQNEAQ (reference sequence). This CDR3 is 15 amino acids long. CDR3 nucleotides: TGTGCCAGCACGCTAAGAGCGGGCCGCAACAATGAGCAGTTCTTC. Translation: CASTLRAGRNNEQFF.